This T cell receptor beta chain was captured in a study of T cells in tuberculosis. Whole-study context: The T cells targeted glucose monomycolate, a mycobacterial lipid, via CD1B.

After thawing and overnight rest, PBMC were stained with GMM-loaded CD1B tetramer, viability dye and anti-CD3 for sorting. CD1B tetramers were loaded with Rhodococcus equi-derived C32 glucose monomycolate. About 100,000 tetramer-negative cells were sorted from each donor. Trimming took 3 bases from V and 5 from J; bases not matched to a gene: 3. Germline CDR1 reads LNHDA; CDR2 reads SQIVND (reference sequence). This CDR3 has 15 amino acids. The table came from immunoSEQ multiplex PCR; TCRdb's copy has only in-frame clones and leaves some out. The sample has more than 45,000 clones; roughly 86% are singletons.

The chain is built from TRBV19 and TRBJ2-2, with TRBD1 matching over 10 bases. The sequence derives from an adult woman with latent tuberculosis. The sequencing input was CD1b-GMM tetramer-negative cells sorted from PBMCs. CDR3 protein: CASSIDRGRTGELFF. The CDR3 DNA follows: TGTGCCAGTAGTATTGACAGGGGGCGTACCGGGGAGCTGTTTTTT.